This T cell receptor (beta chain) stems from a study of blood T cells in healthy people across ages. Primers used in a second PCR of roughly 6 to 12 cycles were a sample-barcoded 5' primer and a J-beta primer mix. TCRdb passed the 5' RACE reads through MiXCR, listing each CDR3 protein once. Here the sample spans around 690,000 distinct CDR3 sequences, 58% being singletons. The CDR3 has 12 residues. The germline CDR1 and CDR2 sequences are SEHNR and FQNEAQ (reference sequence). The V segment lost 8 bases and the J segment 9 bases; nucleotides outside the gene matches: 6. This clonotype was counted a few times.

Input material: blood. The sequence came from a man in his sixties in good health. The chain links TRBV7-9 to TRBJ2-1, with TRBD2 matching 8 bases. DNA of the CDR3: TGTGCCAGCGGACGGACTAGCCTTGAGCAGTTCTTC. This encodes CASGRTSLEQFF.